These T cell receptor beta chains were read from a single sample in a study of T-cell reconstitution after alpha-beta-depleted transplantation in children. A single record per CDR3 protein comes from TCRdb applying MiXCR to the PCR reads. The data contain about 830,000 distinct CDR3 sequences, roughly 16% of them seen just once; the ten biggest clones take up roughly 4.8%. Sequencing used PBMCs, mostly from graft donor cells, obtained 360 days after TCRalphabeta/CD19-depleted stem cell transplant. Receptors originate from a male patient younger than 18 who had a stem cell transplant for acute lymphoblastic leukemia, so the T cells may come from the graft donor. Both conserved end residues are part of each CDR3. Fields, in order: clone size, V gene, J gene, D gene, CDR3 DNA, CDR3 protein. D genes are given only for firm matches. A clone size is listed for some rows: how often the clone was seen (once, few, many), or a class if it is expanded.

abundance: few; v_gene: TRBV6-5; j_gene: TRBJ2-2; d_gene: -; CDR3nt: TGTGCCAGCAGTTGGACCGGGACTGTGAACACCGGGGAGCTGTTTTTT; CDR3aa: CASSWTGTVNTGELFF
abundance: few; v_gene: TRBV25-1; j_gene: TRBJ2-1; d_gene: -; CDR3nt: TGTGCCAGCAGTGAATTCAGTGGGTCCGAGATTTGGGATGAGCAGTTCTTC; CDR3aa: CASSEFSGSEIWDEQFF
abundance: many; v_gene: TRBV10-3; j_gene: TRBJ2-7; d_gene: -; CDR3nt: TGTGCCATCAGTGAGGGGGGGTCAACATCCTACGAGCAGTACTTC; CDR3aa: CAISEGGSTSYEQYF
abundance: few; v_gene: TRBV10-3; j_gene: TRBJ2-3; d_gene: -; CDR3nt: TGTGCCATCAGTGAGCGGCTAGCTGCAGATACGCAGTATTTT; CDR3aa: CAISERLAADTQYF
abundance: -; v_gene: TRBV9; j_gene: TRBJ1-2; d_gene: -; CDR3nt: TGTGCCAGCAGCGCCGAGGGTTCCAGGCCTGGCTACACCTTC; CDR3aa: CASSAEGSRPGYTF
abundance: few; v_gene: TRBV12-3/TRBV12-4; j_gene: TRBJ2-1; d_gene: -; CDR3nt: TGTGCCAGCAGTAAGGACCCAAACGAGTACAATGAGCAGTTCTTC; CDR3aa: CASSKDPNEYNEQFF
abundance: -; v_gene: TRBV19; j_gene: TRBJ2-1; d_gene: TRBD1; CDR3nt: TGTGCCAGTAGTATGGTCTGGGACAGCTACAATGAGCAGTTCTTC; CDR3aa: CASSMVWDSYNEQFF
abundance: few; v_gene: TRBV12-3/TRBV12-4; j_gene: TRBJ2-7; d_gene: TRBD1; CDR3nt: TGTGCCAGCAGCCAATGGACAGGGGAAGACGAGCAGTACTTC; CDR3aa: CASSQWTGEDEQYF
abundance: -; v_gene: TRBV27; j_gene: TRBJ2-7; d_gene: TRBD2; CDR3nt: TGTGCCAGCAGTCCGACGTTAGCGGGATCGGGGGAGCAGTACTTC; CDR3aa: CASSPTLAGSGEQYF
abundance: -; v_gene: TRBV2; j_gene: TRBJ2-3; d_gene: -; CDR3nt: TGTGCCAGCAGTGACCTCCTAGCCTGGGACACAGATACGCAGTATTTT; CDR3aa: CASSDLLAWDTDTQYF
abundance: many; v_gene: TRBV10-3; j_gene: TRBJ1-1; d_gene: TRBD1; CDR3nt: TGTGCCACGGGGACAGGGCCGAACACTGAAGCTTTCTTT; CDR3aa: CATGTGPNTEAFF
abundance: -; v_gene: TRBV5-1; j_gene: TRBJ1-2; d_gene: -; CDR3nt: TGCGCCAGCAGCCAGGACCCGGGGACCAGCTATGGCTACACCTTC; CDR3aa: CASSQDPGTSYGYTF
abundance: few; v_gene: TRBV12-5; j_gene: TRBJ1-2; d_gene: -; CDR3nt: TGTGCTAGTGGTTTCGGGGAGGGCCACTATGGCTACACCTTC; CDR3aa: CASGFGEGHYGYTF
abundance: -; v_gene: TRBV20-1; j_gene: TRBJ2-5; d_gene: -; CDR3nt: TGCAGTGCTAGGTGGGGGATCCAAGAGACCCAGTACTTC; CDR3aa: CSARWGIQETQYF
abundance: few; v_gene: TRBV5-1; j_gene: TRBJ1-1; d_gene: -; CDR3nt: TGCGCCAGCACTAGGTCGGGGAACACTGAAGCTTTCTTT; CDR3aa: CASTRSGNTEAFF
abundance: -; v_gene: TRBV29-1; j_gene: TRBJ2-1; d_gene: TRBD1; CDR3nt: TGCAGCGTTGACCTCACAGGGGTCAATGAGCAGTTCTTC; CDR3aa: CSVDLTGVNEQFF
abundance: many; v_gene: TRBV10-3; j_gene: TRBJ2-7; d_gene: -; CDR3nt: TGTGCCACGCTAGGACACACTTCCTACGAGCAGTACTTC; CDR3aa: CATLGHTSYEQYF
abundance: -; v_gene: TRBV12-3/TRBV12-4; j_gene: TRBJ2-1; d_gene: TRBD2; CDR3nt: TGTGCCAGCCAACTAGCGGGAGGGTACAATGAGCAGTTCTTC; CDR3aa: CASQLAGGYNEQFF
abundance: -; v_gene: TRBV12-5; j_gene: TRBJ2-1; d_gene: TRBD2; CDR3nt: TGTGCTAGTGGTTTGGTACTTCCGAGACTAGCGGGAGGATCTACCTACAATGAGCAGTTCTTC; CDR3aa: CASGLVLPRLAGGSTYNEQFF
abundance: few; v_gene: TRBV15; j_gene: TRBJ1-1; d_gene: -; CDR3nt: TGTGCCACCAGCAGAGCTCGCCTGGTAGGGATGAACACTGAAGCTTTCTTT; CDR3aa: CATSRARLVGMNTEAFF
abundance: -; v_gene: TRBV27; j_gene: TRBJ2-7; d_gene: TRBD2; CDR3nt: TGTGCCAGCAGTTTACGGCTAGCGGGGACTAGCTCCTACGAGCAGTACTTC; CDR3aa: CASSLRLAGTSSYEQYF
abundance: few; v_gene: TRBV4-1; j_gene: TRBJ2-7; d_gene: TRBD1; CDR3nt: TGCGCCAGCAGCCTCCTCCGGGACAGGGTCTACGAGCAGTACTTC; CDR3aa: CASSLLRDRVYEQYF
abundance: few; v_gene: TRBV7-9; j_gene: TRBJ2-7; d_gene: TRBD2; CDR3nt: TGTGCCAGCAGCTTAGCCGACCGACTAGCGGCAAACTACGAGCAGTACTTC; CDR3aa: CASSLADRLAANYEQYF
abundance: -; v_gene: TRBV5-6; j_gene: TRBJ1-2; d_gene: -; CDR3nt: TGTGCCAGCAGCTTCGAGGGCCTCGACTATGGCTACACCTTC; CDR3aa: CASSFEGLDYGYTF
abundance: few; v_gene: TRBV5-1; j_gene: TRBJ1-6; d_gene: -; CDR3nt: TGCGCCAGCAGCTTGGAGGGCCTCTCCTATAATTCACCCCTCCACTTT; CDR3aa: CASSLEGLSYNSPLHF
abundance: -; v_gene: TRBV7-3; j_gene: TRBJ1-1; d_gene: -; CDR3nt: TGTGCCAGCAGTATAAACCTGAACACTGAAGCTTTCTTT; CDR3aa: CASSINLNTEAFF
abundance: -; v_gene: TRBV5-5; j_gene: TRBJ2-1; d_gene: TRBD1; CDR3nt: TGTGCCAGCAGCTTGACCCCGGGACAGGGGTCAAGGAATGAGCAGTTCTTC; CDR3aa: CASSLTPGQGSRNEQFF
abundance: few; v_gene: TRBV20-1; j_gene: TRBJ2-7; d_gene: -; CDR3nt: TGCAGTGCTAGAGTCCTAGCTTACGAGCAGTACTTC; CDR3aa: CSARVLAYEQYF
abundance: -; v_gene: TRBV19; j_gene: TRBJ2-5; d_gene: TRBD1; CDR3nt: TGTGCCAGTAGTCCCCGGACAGGGGTGAGGGAGACCCAGTACTTC; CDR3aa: CASSPRTGVRETQYF
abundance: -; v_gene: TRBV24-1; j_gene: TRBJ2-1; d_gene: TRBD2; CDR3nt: TGTGCCACCAGTGATTCTCCTGGATCCACTAGCGGGAGAGATAGGTTCTTC; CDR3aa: CATSDSPGSTSGRDRFF
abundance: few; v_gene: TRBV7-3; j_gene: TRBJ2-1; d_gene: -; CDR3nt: TGTGCCAGCAGCGCAGACGGACTGTCGAACTACAATGAGCAGTTCTTC; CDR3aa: CASSADGLSNYNEQFF
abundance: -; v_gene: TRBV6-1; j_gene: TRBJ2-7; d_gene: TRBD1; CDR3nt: TGTGCCAGCAGTCAACCGACAGGGTGGGAGCAGTACTTC; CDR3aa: CASSQPTGWEQYF
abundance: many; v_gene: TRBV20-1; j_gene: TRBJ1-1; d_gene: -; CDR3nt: TGCAGTGCTAGAGGTGGAAAGGGGGGTTGGATGAACACTGAAGCTTTCTTT; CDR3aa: CSARGGKGGWMNTEAFF
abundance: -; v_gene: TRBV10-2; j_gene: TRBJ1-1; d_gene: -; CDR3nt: TGCGCCAGCAAAGACAGGAACACTGAAGCTTTCTTT; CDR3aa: CASKDRNTEAFF
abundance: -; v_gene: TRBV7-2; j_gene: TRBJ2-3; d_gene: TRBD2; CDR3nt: TGTGCCAGCAGCCCTAGCGGAGGGGAGACAGATACGCAGTATTTT; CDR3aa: CASSPSGGETDTQYF
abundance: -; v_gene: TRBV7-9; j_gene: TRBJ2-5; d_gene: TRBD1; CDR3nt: TGTGCCAGCGCGGACAGGGGGCTCCAAGAGACCCAGTACTTC; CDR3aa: CASADRGLQETQYF
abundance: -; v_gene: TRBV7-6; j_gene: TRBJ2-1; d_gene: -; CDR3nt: TGTGCCAGCAGCGATCCTAGGAGGAGCTCCTACAATGAGCAGTTCTTC; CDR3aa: CASSDPRRSSYNEQFF
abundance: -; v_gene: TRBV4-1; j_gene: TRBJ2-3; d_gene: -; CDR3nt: TGCGCCAGCAGCCAAGTTAGCCAGCGCCTTACAGATACGCAGTATTTT; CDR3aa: CASSQVSQRLTDTQYF
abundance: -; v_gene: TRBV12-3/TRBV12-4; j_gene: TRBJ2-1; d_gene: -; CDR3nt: TGTGCCAGTACCAATAGCGGAGAAGTACTCTACAATGAGCAGTTCTTC; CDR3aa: CASTNSGEVLYNEQFF
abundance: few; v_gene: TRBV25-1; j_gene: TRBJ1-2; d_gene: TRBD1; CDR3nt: TGTGCCAGCAGCGATATTACGGGACAGGACGACTATGGCTACACCTTC; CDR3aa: CASSDITGQDDYGYTF
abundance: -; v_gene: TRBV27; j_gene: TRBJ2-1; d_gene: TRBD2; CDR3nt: TGTGCCAGCAGTCCGGGACTAGCGGTTGGAATTTACAATGAGCAGTTCTTC; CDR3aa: CASSPGLAVGIYNEQFF
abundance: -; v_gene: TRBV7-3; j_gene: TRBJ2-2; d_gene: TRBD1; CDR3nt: TGTGCCAGCAGCATCGACCGGGACAGGGTTGGCACCGGGGAGCTGTTTTTT; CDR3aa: CASSIDRDRVGTGELFF
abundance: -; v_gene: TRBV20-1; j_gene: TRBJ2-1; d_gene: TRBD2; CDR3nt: TGCAGTGCTAGGGTTGGCGGGAGGGCCTCCAATGAGCAGTTCTTC; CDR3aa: CSARVGGRASNEQFF
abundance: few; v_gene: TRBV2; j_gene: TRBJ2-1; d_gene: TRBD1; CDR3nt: TGTGCCAGCCTCCCGGGACAGGGGGGAAATGAGCAGTTCTTC; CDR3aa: CASLPGQGGNEQFF
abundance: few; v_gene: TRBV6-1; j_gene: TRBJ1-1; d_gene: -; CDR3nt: TGTGCCAGCAGAGTAGGGGGGAACACTGAAGCTTTCTTT; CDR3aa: CASRVGGNTEAFF
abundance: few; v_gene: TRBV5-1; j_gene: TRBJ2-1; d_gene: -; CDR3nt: TGCGCCAGCAGCTTGGCGACAGCTTACAATGAGCAGTTCTTC; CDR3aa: CASSLATAYNEQFF
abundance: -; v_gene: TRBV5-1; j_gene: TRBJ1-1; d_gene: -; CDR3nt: TGCGCCAGCAGCTTGGGACGGAGCGGTGAAGCTTTCTTT; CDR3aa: CASSLGRSGEAFF